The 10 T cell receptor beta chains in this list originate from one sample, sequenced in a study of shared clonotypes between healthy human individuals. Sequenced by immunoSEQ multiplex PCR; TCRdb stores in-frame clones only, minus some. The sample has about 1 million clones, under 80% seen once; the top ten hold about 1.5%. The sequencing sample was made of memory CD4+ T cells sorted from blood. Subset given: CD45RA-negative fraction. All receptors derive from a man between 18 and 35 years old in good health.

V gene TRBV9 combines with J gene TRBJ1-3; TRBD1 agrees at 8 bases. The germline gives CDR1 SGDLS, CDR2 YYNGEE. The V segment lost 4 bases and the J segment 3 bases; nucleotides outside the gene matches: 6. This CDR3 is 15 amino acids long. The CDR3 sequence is CASSFGTGGGNTIYF. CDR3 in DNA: TGTGCCAGCAGCTTCGGGACAGGCGGTGGAAACACCATATATTTT.

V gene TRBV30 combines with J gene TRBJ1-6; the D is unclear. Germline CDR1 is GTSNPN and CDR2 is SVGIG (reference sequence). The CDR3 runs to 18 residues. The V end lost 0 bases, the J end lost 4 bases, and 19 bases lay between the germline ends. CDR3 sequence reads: CAWSVLTGGDTYNSPLHF. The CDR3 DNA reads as TGTGCCTGGAGTGTCCTTACGGGCGGGGATACTTATAATTCACCCCTCCACTTT.

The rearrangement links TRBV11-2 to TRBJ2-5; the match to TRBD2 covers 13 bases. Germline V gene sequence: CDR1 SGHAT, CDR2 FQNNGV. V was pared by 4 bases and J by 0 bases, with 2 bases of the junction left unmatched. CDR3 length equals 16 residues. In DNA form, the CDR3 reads TGTGCCAGCAGCTCAGGGACTAGCGGGGACCAAGAGACCCAGTACTTC. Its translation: CASSSGTSGDQETQYF.

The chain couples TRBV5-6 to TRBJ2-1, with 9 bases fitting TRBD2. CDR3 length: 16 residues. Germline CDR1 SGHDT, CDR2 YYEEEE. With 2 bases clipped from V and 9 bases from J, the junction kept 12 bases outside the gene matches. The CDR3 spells CASSLVAGVGIGEQFF. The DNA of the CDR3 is TGTGCCAGCAGCTTAGTAGCGGGAGTCGGGATCGGTGAGCAGTTCTTC.

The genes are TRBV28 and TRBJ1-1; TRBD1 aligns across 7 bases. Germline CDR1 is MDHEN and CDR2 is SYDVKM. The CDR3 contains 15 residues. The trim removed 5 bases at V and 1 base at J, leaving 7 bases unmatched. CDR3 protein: CASSPGDRENTEAFF. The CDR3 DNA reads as TGTGCCAGCAGTCCAGGGGACAGAGAGAACACTGAAGCTTTCTTT. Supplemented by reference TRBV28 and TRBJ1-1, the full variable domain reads DVKVTQSSRYLVKRTGEKVFLECVQDMDHENMFWYRQDPGLGLRLIYFSYDVKMKEKGDIPEGYSVSREKKERFSLILESASTNQTSMYLCASSPGDRENTEAFFGQGTRLTVV.

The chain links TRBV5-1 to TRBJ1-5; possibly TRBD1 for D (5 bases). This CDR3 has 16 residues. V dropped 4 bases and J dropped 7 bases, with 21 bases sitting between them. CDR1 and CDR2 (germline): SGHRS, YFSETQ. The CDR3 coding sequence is TGCGCCAGCAGCCCGGGCCAGGGTTCCATGCAGCAGCCCCAGCATTTT. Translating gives CASSPGQGSMQQPQHF. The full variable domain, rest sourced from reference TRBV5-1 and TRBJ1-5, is KAGVTQTPRYLIKTRGQQVTLSCSPISGHRSVSWYQQTPGQGLQFLFEYFSETQRNKGNFPGRFSGRQFSNSRSEMNVSTLELGDSALYLCASSPGQGSMQQPQHFGDGTRLSIL.

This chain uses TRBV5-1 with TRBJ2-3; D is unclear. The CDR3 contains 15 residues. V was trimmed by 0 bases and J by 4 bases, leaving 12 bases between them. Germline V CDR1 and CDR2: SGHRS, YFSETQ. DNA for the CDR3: TGCGCCAGCAGCTTGGCGGGCCAGTCCGCAGATACGCAGTATTTT. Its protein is CASSLAGQSADTQYF.

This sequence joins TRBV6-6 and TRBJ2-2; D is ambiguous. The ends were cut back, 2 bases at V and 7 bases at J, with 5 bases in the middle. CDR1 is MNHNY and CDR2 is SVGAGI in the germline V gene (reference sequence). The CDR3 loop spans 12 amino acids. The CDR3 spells CASSYVGGELFF. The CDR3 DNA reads TGTGCCAGCAGTTACGTAGGCGGGGAGCTGTTTTTT.

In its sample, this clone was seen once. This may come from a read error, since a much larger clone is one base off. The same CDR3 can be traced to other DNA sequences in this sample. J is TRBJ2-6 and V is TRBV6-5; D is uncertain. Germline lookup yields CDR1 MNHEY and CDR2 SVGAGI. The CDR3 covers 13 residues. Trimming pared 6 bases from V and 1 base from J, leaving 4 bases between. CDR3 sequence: CASSLSGANVLTF. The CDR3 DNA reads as TGTGCCAGCAGCCTATCTGGGGCCAACGTCCTGACTTTC.

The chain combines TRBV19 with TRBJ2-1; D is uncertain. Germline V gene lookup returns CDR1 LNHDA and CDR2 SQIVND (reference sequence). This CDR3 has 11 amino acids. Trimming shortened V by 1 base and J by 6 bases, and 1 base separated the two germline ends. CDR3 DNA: TGTGCCAGTAGTATAGTCAATGAGCAGTTCTTC. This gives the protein CASSIVNEQFF.